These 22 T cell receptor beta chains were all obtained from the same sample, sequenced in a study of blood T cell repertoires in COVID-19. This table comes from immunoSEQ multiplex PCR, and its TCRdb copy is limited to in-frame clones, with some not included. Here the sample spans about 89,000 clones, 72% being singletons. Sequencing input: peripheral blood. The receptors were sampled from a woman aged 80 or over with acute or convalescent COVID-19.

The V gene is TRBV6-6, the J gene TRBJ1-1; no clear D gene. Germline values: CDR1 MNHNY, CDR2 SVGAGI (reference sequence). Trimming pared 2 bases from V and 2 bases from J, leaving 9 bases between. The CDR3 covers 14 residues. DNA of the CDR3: TGTGCCAGCAGTTACCCACCGACTAACACTGAAGCTTTCTTT. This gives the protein CASSYPPTNTEAFF.

As DNA, the CDR3 is TGTGCCAGCTCGGGGACAGTTCCCAATGAGCAGTTCTTC. This translates into CASSGTVPNEQFF. The chain links TRBV18 to TRBJ2-1; TRBD1 agrees at 7 bases. The CDR3 has 13 residues. Trimming at V came to 6 bases and at J to 6 bases, leaving 5 bases not matched to a gene. The germline V gene has CDR1 KGHSH and CDR2 LQKENI. The whole variable domain, filled in from reference TRBV18 and TRBJ2-1, reads NAGVMQNPRHLVRRRGQEARLRCSPMKGHSHVYWYRQLPEEGLKFMVYLQKENIIDESGMPKERFSAEFPKEGPSILRIQQVVRGDSAAYFCASSGTVPNEQFFGPGTRLTVL.

The CDR3 DNA sequence: TGTGCCAGCAGCATGGGACTAGCGGGGGGCCGAGAGACCCAGTACTTC. The encoded protein is CASSMGLAGGRETQYF. The chain uses TRBV7-2 and TRBJ2-5; 15 bases are shared with TRBD2. CDR1 SGHTA and CDR2 FQGNSA come from the germline V gene. The CDR3 has 16 amino acids. Unmatched junction bases numbered 5, after V lost 5 bases and J lost 4 bases.

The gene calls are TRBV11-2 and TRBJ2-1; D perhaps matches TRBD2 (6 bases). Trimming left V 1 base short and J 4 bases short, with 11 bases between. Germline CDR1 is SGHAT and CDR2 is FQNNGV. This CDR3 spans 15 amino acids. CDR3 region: CASSLAGTRYNEQFF. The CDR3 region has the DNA TGTGCCAGCAGCTTAGCAGGGACTCGATACAATGAGCAGTTCTTC.

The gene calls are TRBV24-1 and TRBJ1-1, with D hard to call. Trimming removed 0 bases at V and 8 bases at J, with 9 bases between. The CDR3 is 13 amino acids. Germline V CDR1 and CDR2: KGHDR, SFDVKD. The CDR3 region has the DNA TGTGCCACCAGTGATTTGAATGAGGAAGAAGCTTTCTTT. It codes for CATSDLNEEEAFF.

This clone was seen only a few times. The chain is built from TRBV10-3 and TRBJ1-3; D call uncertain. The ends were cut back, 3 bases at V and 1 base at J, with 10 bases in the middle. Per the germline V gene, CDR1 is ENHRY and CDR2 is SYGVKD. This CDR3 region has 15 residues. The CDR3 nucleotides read TGTGCCATCAGTGAAGGCGGTCGATCTGGAAACACCATATATTTT. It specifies CAISEGGRSGNTIYF.

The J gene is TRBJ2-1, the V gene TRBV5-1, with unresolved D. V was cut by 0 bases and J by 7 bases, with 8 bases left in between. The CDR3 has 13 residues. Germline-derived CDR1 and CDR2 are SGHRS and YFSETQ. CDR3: CASSLDLVNEQFF. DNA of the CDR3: TGCGCCAGCAGCTTGGATCTAGTGAATGAGCAGTTCTTC.

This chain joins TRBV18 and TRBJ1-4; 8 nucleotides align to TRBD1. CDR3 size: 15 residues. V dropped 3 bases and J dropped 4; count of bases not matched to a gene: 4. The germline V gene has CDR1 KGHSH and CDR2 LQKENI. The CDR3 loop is CASSPTGGFNEKLFF. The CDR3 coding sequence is TGTGCCAGCTCACCCACAGGGGGTTTTAATGAAAAACTGTTTTTT.

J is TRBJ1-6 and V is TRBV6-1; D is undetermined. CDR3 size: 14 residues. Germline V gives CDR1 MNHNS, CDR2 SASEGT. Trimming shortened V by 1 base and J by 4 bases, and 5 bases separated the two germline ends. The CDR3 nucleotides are TGTGCCAGCAGTGAAGAACAGTATAATTCACCCCTCCACTTT. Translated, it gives CASSEEQYNSPLHF.

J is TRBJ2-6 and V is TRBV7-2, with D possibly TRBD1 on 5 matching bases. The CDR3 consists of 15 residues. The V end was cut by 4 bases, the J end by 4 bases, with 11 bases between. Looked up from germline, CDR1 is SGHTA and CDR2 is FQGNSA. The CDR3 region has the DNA TGTGCCAGCAGCTCTATTGGGGCCGGGGCCAACGTCCTGACTTTC. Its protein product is CASSSIGAGANVLTF.

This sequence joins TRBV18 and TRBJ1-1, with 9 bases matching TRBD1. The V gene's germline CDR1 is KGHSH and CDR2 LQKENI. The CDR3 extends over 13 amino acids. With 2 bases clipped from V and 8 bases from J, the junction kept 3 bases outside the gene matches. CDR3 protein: CASSPGTGIEAFF. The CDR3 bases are TGTGCCAGCTCACCAGGGACAGGGATCGAAGCTTTCTTT.

This chain's CDR3 is CASSVGRGDTDTQYF. Here the CDR3 DNA reads TGTGCCAGCAGCGTAGGTCGGGGGGACACAGATACGCAGTATTTT. The chain has TRBV9 and TRBJ2-3, with 7 bases matching TRBD2. This CDR3 is built from 15 residues. J gave up 2 bases and V 0 bases, and 3 bases lay outside the gene matches. Germline CDR1 reads SGDLS; CDR2 reads YYNGEE.

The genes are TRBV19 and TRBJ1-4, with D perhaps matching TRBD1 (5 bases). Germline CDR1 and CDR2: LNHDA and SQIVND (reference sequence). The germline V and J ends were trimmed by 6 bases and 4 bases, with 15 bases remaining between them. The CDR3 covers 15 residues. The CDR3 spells CASSPRGRDNEKLFF. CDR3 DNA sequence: TGTGCCAGTAGCCCACGGGGGAGAGATAATGAAAAACTGTTTTTT.

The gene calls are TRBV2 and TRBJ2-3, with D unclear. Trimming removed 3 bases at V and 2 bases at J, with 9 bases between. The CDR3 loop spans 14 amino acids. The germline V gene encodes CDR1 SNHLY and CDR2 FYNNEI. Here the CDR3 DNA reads TGTGCCAGCAGTGAGCCTAAAGACACAGATACGCAGTATTTT. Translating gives CASSEPKDTDTQYF.

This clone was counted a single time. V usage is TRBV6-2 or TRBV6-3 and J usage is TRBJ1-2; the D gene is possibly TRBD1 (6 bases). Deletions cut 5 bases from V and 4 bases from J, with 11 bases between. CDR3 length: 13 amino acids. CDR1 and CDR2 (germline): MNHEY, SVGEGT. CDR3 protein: CASSPWGPYGYTF. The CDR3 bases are TGTGCCAGCAGTCCCTGGGGGCCCTATGGCTACACCTTC.

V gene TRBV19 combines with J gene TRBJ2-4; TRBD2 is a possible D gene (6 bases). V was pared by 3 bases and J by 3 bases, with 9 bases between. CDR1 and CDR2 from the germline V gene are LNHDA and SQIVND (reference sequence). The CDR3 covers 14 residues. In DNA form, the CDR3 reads TGTGCCAGTAGTATCGGAGGGAACAAAAACATTCAGTACTTC. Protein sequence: CASSIGGNKNIQYF.

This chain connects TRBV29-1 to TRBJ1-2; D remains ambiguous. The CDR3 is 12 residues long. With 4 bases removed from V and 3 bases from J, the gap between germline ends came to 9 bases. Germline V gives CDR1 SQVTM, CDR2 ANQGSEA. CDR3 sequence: CSVADGDYGYTF. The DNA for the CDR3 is TGCAGCGTTGCCGACGGGGACTATGGCTACACCTTC.

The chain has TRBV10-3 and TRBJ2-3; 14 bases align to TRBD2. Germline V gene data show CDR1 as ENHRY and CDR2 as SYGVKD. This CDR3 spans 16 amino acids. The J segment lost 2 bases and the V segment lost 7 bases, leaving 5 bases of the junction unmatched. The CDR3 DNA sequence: TGTGCCATCACCGGGACTAGCGGGGGCGACACAGATACGCAGTATTTT. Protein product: CAITGTSGGDTDTQYF.

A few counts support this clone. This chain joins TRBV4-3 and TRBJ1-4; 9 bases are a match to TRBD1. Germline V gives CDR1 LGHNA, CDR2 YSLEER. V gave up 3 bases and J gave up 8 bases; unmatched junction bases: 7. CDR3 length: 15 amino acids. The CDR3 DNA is TGCGCCAGCAGCCATTCCTCGACAGGGGGGGAAAAACTGTTTTTT. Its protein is CASSHSSTGGEKLFF.

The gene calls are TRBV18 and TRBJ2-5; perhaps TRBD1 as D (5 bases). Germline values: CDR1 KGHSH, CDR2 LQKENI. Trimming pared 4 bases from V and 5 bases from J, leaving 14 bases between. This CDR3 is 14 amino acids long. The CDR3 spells CASSRPMGRETQYF. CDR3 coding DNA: TGTGCCAGCTCACGCCCCATGGGGCGGGAGACCCAGTACTTC.

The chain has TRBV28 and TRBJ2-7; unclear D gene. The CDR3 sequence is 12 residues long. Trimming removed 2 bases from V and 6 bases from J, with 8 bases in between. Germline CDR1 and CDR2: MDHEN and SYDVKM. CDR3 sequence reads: CASSLLDGEQYF. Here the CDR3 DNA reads TGTGCCAGCAGTTTACTAGACGGCGAGCAGTACTTC.

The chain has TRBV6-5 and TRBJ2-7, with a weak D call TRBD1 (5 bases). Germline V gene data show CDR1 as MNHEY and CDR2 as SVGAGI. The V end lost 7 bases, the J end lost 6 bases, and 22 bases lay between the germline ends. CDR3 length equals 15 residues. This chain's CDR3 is CASTLRVGMQGEQYF. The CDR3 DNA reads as TGTGCCAGCACCCTTAGGGTGGGGATGCAGGGCGAGCAGTACTTC.